This entry concerns a single TCR beta chain. What it binds is unknown. V was clipped by 4 bases and J by 1 base; unmatched bases: 3. The germline gives CDR1 SGHRS, CDR2 YFSETQ. This CDR3 has 15 residues. As for time point: week 23, last vaccination. Each dose delivered 300 ug of mutant IDH1 20-mer peptide subcutaneously with imiquimod. Profiling relied on immunoSEQ multiplex PCR, and the TCRdb table lists in-frame clones only, not all of them. The sample includes about 60,000 clones, over 80% of them seen just once. This specimen comes from a study of a mutant IDH1 vaccine in newly diagnosed glioma. Sequencing was performed on PBMCs, taken from a glioma patient whose treatment included an IDH1 peptide vaccine. This receptor was identified in a middle-aged man with glioma. The chain employs TRBV5-1 and TRBJ2-1; 9 nucleotides line up with TRBD1. The CDR3 DNA sequence: TGCGCCAGCAGCCCCGGGACAGGGTCCTACAATGAGCAGTTCTTC. Its protein is CASSPGTGSYNEQFF.